This T cell receptor (beta chain) comes out of a study of blood T cell repertoires in COVID-19. Here immunoSEQ multiplex PCR was the method, and the copy in TCRdb shows in-frame clones only, minus some. The sample has 240,000 or so clones, 75% to 85% seen once. CDR3 size: 14 residues. Germline-derived CDR1 and CDR2 are LNHNV and YYDKDF (reference sequence). V lost 2 bases and J lost 9; bases outside the gene matches: 6. This sequence originates from a woman older than 75 with COVID-19, enrolled during active disease. The material sequenced was peripheral blood. The chain has TRBV15 and TRBJ2-1; 8 bases align to TRBD2. The CDR3 region has the DNA TGTGCCACCAGCAGACCGGGACTAGTGGCTGAGCAGTTCTTC. As protein: CATSRPGLVAEQFF.